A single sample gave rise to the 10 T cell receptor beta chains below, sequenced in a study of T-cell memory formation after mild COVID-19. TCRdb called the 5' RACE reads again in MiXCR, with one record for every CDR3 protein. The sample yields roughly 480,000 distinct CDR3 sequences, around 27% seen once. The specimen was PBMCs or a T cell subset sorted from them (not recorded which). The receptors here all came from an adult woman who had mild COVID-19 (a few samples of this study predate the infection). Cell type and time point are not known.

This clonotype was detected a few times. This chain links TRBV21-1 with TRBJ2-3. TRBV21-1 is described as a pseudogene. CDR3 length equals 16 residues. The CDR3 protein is CASSKGPEESTDTQYF. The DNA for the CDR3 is TGTGCCAGCAGCAAAGGGCCAGAAGAATCCACAGATACGCAGTATTTT.

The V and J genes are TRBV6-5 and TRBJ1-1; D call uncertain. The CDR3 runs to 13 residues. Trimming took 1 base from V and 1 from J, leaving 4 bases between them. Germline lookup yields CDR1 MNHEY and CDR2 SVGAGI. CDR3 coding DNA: TGTGCCAGCAGTTACTTGGGGAACACTGAAGCTTTCTTT. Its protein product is CASSYLGNTEAFF.

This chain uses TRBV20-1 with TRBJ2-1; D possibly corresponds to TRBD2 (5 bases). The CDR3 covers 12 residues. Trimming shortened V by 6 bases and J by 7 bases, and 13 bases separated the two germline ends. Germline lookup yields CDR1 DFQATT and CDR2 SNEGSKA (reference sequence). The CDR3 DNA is TGCAGTGCCCACCGGGATGGAAATGAGCAGTTCTTC. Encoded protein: CSAHRDGNEQFF.

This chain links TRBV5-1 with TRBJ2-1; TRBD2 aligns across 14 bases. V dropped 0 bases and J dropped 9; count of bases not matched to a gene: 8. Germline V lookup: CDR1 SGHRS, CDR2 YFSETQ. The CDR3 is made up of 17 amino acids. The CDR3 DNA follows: TGCGCCAGCAGCTTGGGGCCCGGGACTAGCGGGAGTAGTGAGCAGTTCTTC. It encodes CASSLGPGTSGSSEQFF.

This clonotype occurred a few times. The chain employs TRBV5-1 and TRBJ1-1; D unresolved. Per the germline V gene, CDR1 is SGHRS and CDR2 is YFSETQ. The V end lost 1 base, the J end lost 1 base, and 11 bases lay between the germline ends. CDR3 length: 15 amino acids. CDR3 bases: TGCGCCAGCAGCTTGTCCGAGGGAAAGAACACTGAAGCTTTCTTT. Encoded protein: CASSLSEGKNTEAFF.

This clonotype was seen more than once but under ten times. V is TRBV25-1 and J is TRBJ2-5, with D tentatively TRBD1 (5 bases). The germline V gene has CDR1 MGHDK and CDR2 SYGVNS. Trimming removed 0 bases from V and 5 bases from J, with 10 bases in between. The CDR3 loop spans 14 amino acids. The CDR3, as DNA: TGTGCCAGCAGTGAATATAGGGGCTCGGAGACCCAGTACTTC. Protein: CASSEYRGSETQYF.

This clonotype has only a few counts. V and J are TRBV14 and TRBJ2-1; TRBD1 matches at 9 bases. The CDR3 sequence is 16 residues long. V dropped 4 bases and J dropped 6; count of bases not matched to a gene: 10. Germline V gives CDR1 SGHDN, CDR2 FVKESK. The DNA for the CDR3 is TGTGCCAGCAGCCCCCTCCCGGGACAGGGTACCAATGAGCAGTTCTTC. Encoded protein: CASSPLPGQGTNEQFF.

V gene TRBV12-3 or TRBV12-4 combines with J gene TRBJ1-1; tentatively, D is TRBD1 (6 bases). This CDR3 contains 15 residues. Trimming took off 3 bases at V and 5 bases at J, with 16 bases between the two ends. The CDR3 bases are TGTGCCAGCAGTTTCTGGGGGGCTCCGGGGACTGAAGCTTTCTTT. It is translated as CASSFWGAPGTEAFF.

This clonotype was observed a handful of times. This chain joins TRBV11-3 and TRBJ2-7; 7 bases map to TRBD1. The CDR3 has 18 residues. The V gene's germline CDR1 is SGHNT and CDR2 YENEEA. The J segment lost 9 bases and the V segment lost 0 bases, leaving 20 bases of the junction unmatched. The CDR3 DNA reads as TGTGCCAGCAGCTTAGAGCTACCAACCGGGACAGTGCTCGTCGGGCAGTACTTC. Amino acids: CASSLELPTGTVLVGQYF.

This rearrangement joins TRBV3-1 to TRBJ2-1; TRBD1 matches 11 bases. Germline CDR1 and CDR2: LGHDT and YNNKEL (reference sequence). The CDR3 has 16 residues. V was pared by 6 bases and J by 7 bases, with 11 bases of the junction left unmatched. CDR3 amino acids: CASRSGQGARVNEQFF. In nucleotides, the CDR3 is TGTGCCAGCAGGAGCGGACAGGGGGCACGTGTGAATGAGCAGTTCTTC.